The present T cell receptor (beta chain) was sequenced within a study of CD8+CD57+ T cells in acquired aplastic anemia. Study-level information: Mean yield of DNA from sorted CD4+ and CD8+ cells was about 3.2 ug.

Germline V lookup: CDR1 LNHDA, CDR2 SQIVND (reference sequence). This CDR3 is 12 amino acids long. Trimming took 8 bases from V and 5 from J; bases not matched to a gene: 0. Study observations and caveats: Patients and controls turned out to have roughly 30 CD8+ CDR3 sequences in common.

The authors sequenced patients whose flow cytometry had shown CD8+CD57+ cell expansion. Genomic DNA served as template for TCR beta VDJ and CDR3 profiling. TCRdb independently ran MiXCR on the reads; one entry per CDR3 protein. The sample contains some 170,000 distinct CDR3 sequences, roughly 48% of which appear only once. Comment on this clonotype: Its matching antigen is unknown. It may be a read error: a sequence one base away is much more abundant.

Sequencing was performed on sorted CD4+, CD8+, or CD8+CD57+ T cells (not recorded which) from PBMCs. J is TRBJ1-6 and V is TRBV19; 7 bases are a match to TRBD1. The sequence came from a human donor with aplastic anemia. The CDR3 coding sequence is TGTGCCAGTGACAGGGATAATTCACCCCTCCACTTT. This translates into CASDRDNSPLHF.